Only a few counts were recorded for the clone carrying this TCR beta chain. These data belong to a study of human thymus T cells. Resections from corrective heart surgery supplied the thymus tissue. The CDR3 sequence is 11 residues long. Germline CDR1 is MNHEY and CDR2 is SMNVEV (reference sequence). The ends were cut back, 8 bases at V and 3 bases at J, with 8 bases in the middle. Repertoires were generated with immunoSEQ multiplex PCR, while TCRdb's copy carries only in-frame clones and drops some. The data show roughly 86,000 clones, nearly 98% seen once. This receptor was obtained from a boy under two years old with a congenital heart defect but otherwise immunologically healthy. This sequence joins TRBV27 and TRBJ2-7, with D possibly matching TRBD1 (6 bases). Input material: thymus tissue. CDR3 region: CASGRGYEQYF. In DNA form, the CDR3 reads TGTGCCAGCGGCAGGGGCTACGAGCAGTACTTC.